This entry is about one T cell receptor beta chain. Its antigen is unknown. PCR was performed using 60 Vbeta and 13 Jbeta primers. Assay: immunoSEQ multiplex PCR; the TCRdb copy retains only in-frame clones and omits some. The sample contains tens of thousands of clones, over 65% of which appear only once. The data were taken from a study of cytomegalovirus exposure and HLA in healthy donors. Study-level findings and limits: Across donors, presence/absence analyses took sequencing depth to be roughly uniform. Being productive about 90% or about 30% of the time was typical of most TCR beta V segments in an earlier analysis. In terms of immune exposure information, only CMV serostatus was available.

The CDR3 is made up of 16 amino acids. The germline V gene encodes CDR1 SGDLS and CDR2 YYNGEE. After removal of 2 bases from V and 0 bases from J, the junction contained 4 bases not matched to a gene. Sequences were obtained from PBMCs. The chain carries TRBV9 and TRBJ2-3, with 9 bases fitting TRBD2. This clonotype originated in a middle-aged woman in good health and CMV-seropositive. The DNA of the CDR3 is TGTGCCAGCAGCGTTAGCGGGGGCACTAGCACAGATACGCAGTATTTT. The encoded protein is CASSVSGGTSTDTQYF. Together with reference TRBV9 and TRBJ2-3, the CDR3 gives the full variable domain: DSGVTQTPKHLITATGQRVTLRCSPRSGDLSVYWYQQSLDQGLQFLIQYYNGEERAKGNILERFSAQQFPDLHSELNLSSLELGDSALYFCASSVSGGTSTDTQYFGPGTRLTVL.